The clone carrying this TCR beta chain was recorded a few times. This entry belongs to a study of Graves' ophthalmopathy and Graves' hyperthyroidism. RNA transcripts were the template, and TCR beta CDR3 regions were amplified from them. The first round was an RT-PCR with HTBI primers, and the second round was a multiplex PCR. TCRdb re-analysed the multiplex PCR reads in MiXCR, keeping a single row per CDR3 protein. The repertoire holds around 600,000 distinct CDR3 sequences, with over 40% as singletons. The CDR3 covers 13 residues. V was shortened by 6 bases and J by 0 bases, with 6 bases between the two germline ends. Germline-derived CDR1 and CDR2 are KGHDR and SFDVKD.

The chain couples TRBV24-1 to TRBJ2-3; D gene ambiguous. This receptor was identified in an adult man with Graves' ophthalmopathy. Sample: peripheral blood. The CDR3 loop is CATSKGSTDTQYF. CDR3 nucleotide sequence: TGTGCCACCAGTAAGGGCAGCACAGATACGCAGTATTTT.